This T cell receptor beta chain was profiled in a study of T cell repertoires in cytomegalovirus infection. Trimming left V 6 bases short and J 9 bases short, with 12 bases between. The CDR3 contains 12 residues. Germline CDR1 SGHVS, CDR2 FNYEAQ. TCRdb itself ran the reads through MiXCR, one entry per CDR3 protein. The repertoire holds 650,000 to 900,000 distinct CDR3 sequences, with approximately 32% as singletons. This clonotype has just a few counts. Its antigen is not known. The sequence was obtained from a human donor in good health (CMV status not recorded). Some clones in this sample may be carry-over from other donors' samples. Specimen: cultured CD8+ T cells from PBMCs, collected from culture after CMV antigen stimulation. The rearrangement uses TRBV7-6 and TRBJ2-1, with unresolved D. The CDR3 loop reads CASSTSPGEQFF. DNA of the CDR3: TGTGCCAGCAGTACTTCCCCAGGTGAGCAGTTCTTC.